These T cell receptor beta chains were read from a single sample in a study of siplizumab effects on memory and regulatory T cells. Profiling relied on immunoSEQ multiplex PCR, and the TCRdb table lists in-frame clones only, not all of them. The sample includes nearly 85,000 clones, over 80% of them seen just once. Sequencing was carried out using Tregs sorted from blood. These TCRs come from a human donor in good health. CDR3s include the opening cysteine and the closing phenylalanine or tryptophan. Fields, in order: J gene, D gene, clone size, V gene, CDR3 length, CDR3 protein, CDR3 DNA. A D gene is named only where the DNA matches it firmly. Size tells how often a clone was seen (once, few, many) or the class of an expanded clone, and some rows leave it out.

j_call: TRBJ1-2; d_call: NA; clone_size: NA; v_call: TRBV6-5; cdr3_length: 14; cdr3_aa: CASRTDTSLYGYTF; cdr3_nt: TGTGCCAGCAGGACGGACACCTCCCTCTATGGCTACACCTTC
j_call: TRBJ2-4; d_call: TRBD1; clone_size: NA; v_call: TRBV15; cdr3_length: 19; cdr3_aa: CATSIQLRDRRSDKNIQYF; cdr3_nt: TGTGCCACCAGCATCCAGCTCCGGGACAGAAGATCTGACAAAAACATTCAGTACTTC
j_call: TRBJ1-2; d_call: NA; clone_size: NA; v_call: TRBV11-2; cdr3_length: 14; cdr3_aa: CASSTSWGGRGYTF; cdr3_nt: TGTGCCAGCAGCACTAGTTGGGGGGGAAGGGGCTACACCTTC
j_call: TRBJ2-1; d_call: NA; clone_size: NA; v_call: TRBV5-1; cdr3_length: 16; cdr3_aa: CASSIRWGREGDEQFF; cdr3_nt: TGCGCCAGCAGCATACGATGGGGACGGGAAGGGGATGAGCAGTTCTTC
j_call: TRBJ2-3; d_call: NA; clone_size: NA; v_call: TRBV1; cdr3_length: 17; cdr3_aa: CTSSRPPPRENTDTQYF; cdr3_nt: TGCACCAGCAGCCGCCCGCCCCCTAGGGAGAACACAGATACGCAGTATTTT
j_call: TRBJ1-4; d_call: NA; clone_size: NA; v_call: TRBV4-2; cdr3_length: 16; cdr3_aa: CASSQDSGGTNEKLFF; cdr3_nt: TGTGCCAGCAGCCAAGATTCGGGGGGCACTAATGAAAAACTGTTTTTT
j_call: TRBJ2-5; d_call: NA; clone_size: NA; v_call: TRBV11-3; cdr3_length: 16; cdr3_aa: CASSPGSGGLVETQYF; cdr3_nt: TGTGCCAGCAGCCCAGGCTCCGGGGGATTGGTGGAGACCCAGTACTTC
j_call: TRBJ1-5; d_call: NA; clone_size: once; v_call: TRBV6-6; cdr3_length: 16; cdr3_aa: CASSYSSVGGGQPQHF; cdr3_nt: TGTGCCAGCAGTTACTCGAGCGTCGGGGGGGGTCAGCCCCAGCATTTT
j_call: TRBJ2-2; d_call: NA; clone_size: NA; v_call: TRBV7-9; cdr3_length: 14; cdr3_aa: CASSRGLSTGELFF; cdr3_nt: TGTGCCAGCAGCCGGGGACTCTCCACCGGGGAGCTGTTTTTT
j_call: TRBJ1-3; d_call: NA; clone_size: NA; v_call: TRBV6-1; cdr3_length: 14; cdr3_aa: CASSPGHSGNTIYF; cdr3_nt: TGTGCCAGCAGTCCGGGACACTCTGGAAACACCATATATTTT
j_call: TRBJ2-3; d_call: NA; clone_size: once; v_call: TRBV6-6; cdr3_length: 15; cdr3_aa: CASSYHGRGEDTQYF; cdr3_nt: TGTGCCAGCAGTTACCACGGCAGGGGAGAGGATACGCAGTATTTT
j_call: TRBJ2-3; d_call: NA; clone_size: NA; v_call: TRBV18; cdr3_length: 17; cdr3_aa: CASSPPLRGRITDTQYF; cdr3_nt: TGTGCCAGCTCACCACCTTTACGGGGGCGCATTACAGATACGCAGTATTTT
j_call: TRBJ2-5; d_call: NA; clone_size: NA; v_call: TRBV10-2; cdr3_length: 13; cdr3_aa: CASSESRRGWQYF; cdr3_nt: TGCGCCAGCAGTGAGTCGAGAAGGGGATGGCAGTACTTC
j_call: TRBJ1-3; d_call: NA; clone_size: NA; v_call: TRBV18; cdr3_length: 16; cdr3_aa: CASSPFREFSGNTIYF; cdr3_nt: TGTGCCAGCTCACCCTTTAGAGAGTTCTCTGGAAACACCATATATTTT
j_call: TRBJ2-3; d_call: TRBD1; clone_size: NA; v_call: TRBV6-1; cdr3_length: 20; cdr3_aa: CASSVIPEVPGQGVADTQYF; cdr3_nt: TGTGCCAGCAGTGTAATACCTGAGGTTCCGGGACAGGGAGTGGCAGATACGCAGTATTTT
j_call: TRBJ2-7; d_call: NA; clone_size: NA; v_call: TRBV9; cdr3_length: 14; cdr3_aa: CASSFRPESYEQYF; cdr3_nt: TGTGCCAGCAGCTTTCGACCGGAGTCCTACGAGCAGTACTTC
j_call: TRBJ1-6; d_call: NA; clone_size: NA; v_call: TRBV4-2; cdr3_length: 18; cdr3_aa: CASSQDLSGSTYNSPLHF; cdr3_nt: TGTGCCAGCAGCCAAGATCTATCAGGGAGCACCTATAATTCACCCCTCCACTTT
j_call: TRBJ1-6; d_call: NA; clone_size: NA; v_call: TRBV6-5; cdr3_length: 15; cdr3_aa: CASSVAQGDNSPLHF; cdr3_nt: TGTGCCAGCAGTGTTGCCCAGGGAGATAATTCACCCCTCCACTTT
j_call: TRBJ1-3; d_call: NA; clone_size: NA; v_call: TRBV10-3; cdr3_length: 12; cdr3_aa: CATRDPGNTIYF; cdr3_nt: TGTGCCACACGGGACCCTGGAAACACCATATATTTT
j_call: TRBJ1-2; d_call: TRBD1; clone_size: NA; v_call: TRBV30; cdr3_length: 11; cdr3_aa: CAWSDRTGNTF; cdr3_nt: TGTGCCTGGAGTGACCGGACAGGAAACACCTTC
j_call: TRBJ1-4; d_call: NA; clone_size: NA; v_call: TRBV5-4; cdr3_length: 12; cdr3_aa: CASRSDNEKLFF; cdr3_nt: TGTGCCAGCAGGTCGGATAATGAAAAACTGTTTTTT
j_call: TRBJ2-5; d_call: TRBD1; clone_size: NA; v_call: TRBV19; cdr3_length: 14; cdr3_aa: CASSQTGQTKTQYF; cdr3_nt: TGTGCCAGTAGTCAAACGGGACAGACGAAGACCCAGTACTTC
j_call: TRBJ1-2; d_call: NA; clone_size: once; v_call: TRBV4-3; cdr3_length: 16; cdr3_aa: CASSHLTGEFYYGYTF; cdr3_nt: TGCGCCAGCAGCCACCTCACGGGCGAATTCTACTATGGCTACACCTTC
j_call: TRBJ2-5; d_call: TRBD1; clone_size: NA; v_call: TRBV28; cdr3_length: 13; cdr3_aa: CASSQTGTETQYF; cdr3_nt: TGTGCCAGCAGTCAGACAGGGACCGAGACCCAGTACTTC
j_call: TRBJ1-2; d_call: NA; clone_size: NA; v_call: TRBV4-3; cdr3_length: 16; cdr3_aa: CASSQGGTGASYGYTF; cdr3_nt: TGCGCCAGCAGCCAAGGGGGGACGGGGGCGAGCTATGGCTACACCTTC
j_call: TRBJ1-1; d_call: NA; clone_size: NA; v_call: TRBV6-5; cdr3_length: 13; cdr3_aa: CASSTTAYAEAFF; cdr3_nt: TGTGCCAGCAGTACGACAGCTTACGCTGAAGCTTTCTTT
j_call: TRBJ1-5; d_call: NA; clone_size: NA; v_call: TRBV6-5; cdr3_length: 14; cdr3_aa: CASSSSFSNQPQHF; cdr3_nt: TGTGCCAGCAGTTCAAGTTTTAGCAATCAGCCCCAGCATTTT
j_call: TRBJ2-5; d_call: TRBD2; clone_size: once; v_call: TRBV27; cdr3_length: 15; cdr3_aa: CASSLGLAGVETQYF; cdr3_nt: TGTGCCAGCAGTTTAGGATTAGCGGGGGTGGAGACCCAGTACTTC
j_call: TRBJ2-7; d_call: NA; clone_size: NA; v_call: TRBV19; cdr3_length: 13; cdr3_aa: CASSRGQFYEQYF; cdr3_nt: TGTGCCAGTAGTAGAGGACAATTCTACGAGCAGTACTTC
j_call: TRBJ2-1; d_call: NA; clone_size: NA; v_call: TRBV11-2; cdr3_length: 16; cdr3_aa: CASSLFVEPGGNEQFF; cdr3_nt: TGTGCCAGCAGCTTATTCGTGGAGCCGGGTGGCAATGAGCAGTTCTTC
j_call: TRBJ2-7; d_call: NA; clone_size: NA; v_call: TRBV7-9; cdr3_length: 11; cdr3_aa: CASGQAGEQYF; cdr3_nt: TGTGCCAGCGGCCAGGCAGGGGAGCAGTACTTC
j_call: TRBJ2-1; d_call: TRBD2; clone_size: NA; v_call: TRBV7-7; cdr3_length: 17; cdr3_aa: CASSESLGTSALGEQFF; cdr3_nt: TGTGCCAGCAGTGAATCCCTGGGGACTAGCGCCCTCGGTGAGCAGTTCTTC
j_call: TRBJ2-5; d_call: TRBD1; clone_size: NA; v_call: TRBV28; cdr3_length: 14; cdr3_aa: CASSPGGLIETQYF; cdr3_nt: TGTGCCAGCAGTCCAGGGGGTCTAATAGAGACCCAGTACTTC
j_call: TRBJ1-1; d_call: TRBD1; clone_size: once; v_call: TRBV7-8; cdr3_length: 16; cdr3_aa: CASSLGQGLRRTEAFF; cdr3_nt: TGTGCCAGCAGCTTAGGACAGGGGTTACGGAGAACTGAAGCTTTCTTT
j_call: TRBJ2-7; d_call: NA; clone_size: few; v_call: TRBV10-3; cdr3_length: 12; cdr3_aa: CAIGQPTYEQYF; cdr3_nt: TGTGCCATCGGGCAGCCTACCTACGAGCAGTACTTC
j_call: TRBJ2-7; d_call: NA; clone_size: NA; v_call: TRBV11-2; cdr3_length: 11; cdr3_aa: CASSLRREQYF; cdr3_nt: TGTGCCAGCAGCTTAAGACGGGAGCAGTACTTC
j_call: TRBJ2-2; d_call: NA; clone_size: once; v_call: TRBV7-3; cdr3_length: 15; cdr3_aa: CASSSNRANTGELFF; cdr3_nt: TGTGCCAGCAGCTCCAACAGGGCGAACACCGGGGAGCTGTTTTTT
j_call: TRBJ1-1; d_call: NA; clone_size: NA; v_call: TRBV11-2; cdr3_length: 14; cdr3_aa: CASSPRDGYTEAFF; cdr3_nt: TGTGCCAGCAGCCCGAGGGACGGATACACTGAAGCTTTCTTT
j_call: TRBJ1-4; d_call: TRBD1; clone_size: NA; v_call: TRBV25-1; cdr3_length: 13; cdr3_aa: CASWGQGSEKLFF; cdr3_nt: TGTGCCAGCTGGGGACAGGGCAGCGAAAAACTGTTTTTT
j_call: TRBJ2-7; d_call: NA; clone_size: NA; v_call: TRBV10-2; cdr3_length: 12; cdr3_aa: CASGYVSYEQYF; cdr3_nt: TGCGCCAGCGGGTACGTCTCCTACGAGCAGTACTTC
j_call: TRBJ2-5; d_call: NA; clone_size: NA; v_call: TRBV7-9; cdr3_length: 12; cdr3_aa: CASSLVVETQYF; cdr3_nt: TGTGCCAGCAGCTTAGTTGTGGAGACCCAGTACTTC
j_call: TRBJ1-2; d_call: TRBD1; clone_size: few; v_call: TRBV5-4; cdr3_length: 15; cdr3_aa: CASSPTGGANYGYTF; cdr3_nt: TGTGCCAGCAGCCCTACAGGGGGGGCTAACTATGGCTACACCTTC
j_call: TRBJ1-2; d_call: TRBD1; clone_size: NA; v_call: TRBV18; cdr3_length: 16; cdr3_aa: CASSPQSGGQGYGYTF; cdr3_nt: TGTGCCAGCTCACCACAGAGCGGGGGACAGGGATATGGCTACACCTTC
j_call: TRBJ2-2; d_call: NA; clone_size: NA; v_call: TRBV11-2; cdr3_length: 14; cdr3_aa: CASSFRTDTGELFF; cdr3_nt: TGTGCCAGCAGCTTCCGGACGGACACCGGGGAGCTGTTTTTT
j_call: TRBJ2-1; d_call: NA; clone_size: NA; v_call: TRBV5-1; cdr3_length: 15; cdr3_aa: CASSLDLGTYNEQFF; cdr3_nt: TGCGCCAGCAGCTTGGATCTGGGGACCTACAATGAGCAGTTCTTC
j_call: TRBJ2-1; d_call: NA; clone_size: NA; v_call: TRBV2; cdr3_length: 13; cdr3_aa: CASTGSSYNEQFF; cdr3_nt: TGTGCCAGCACTGGAAGCTCCTACAATGAGCAGTTCTTC
j_call: TRBJ2-3; d_call: NA; clone_size: NA; v_call: TRBV28; cdr3_length: 17; cdr3_aa: CASSLRFRYADTDTQYF; cdr3_nt: TGTGCCAGCAGTTTACGTTTTCGGTATGCGGACACAGATACGCAGTATTTT
j_call: TRBJ1-1; d_call: NA; clone_size: NA; v_call: TRBV10-3; cdr3_length: 13; cdr3_aa: CAISESLNTEAFF; cdr3_nt: TGTGCCATCAGTGAATCTTTGAACACTGAAGCTTTCTTT
j_call: TRBJ2-7; d_call: TRBD1; clone_size: NA; v_call: TRBV7-8; cdr3_length: 17; cdr3_aa: CASSLAWTGGPNYEQYF; cdr3_nt: TGTGCCAGCAGCTTAGCTTGGACAGGGGGGCCTAACTACGAGCAGTACTTC
j_call: TRBJ1-6; d_call: NA; clone_size: once; v_call: TRBV11-3; cdr3_length: 16; cdr3_aa: CASSLDGTQANSPLHF; cdr3_nt: TGTGCCAGCAGCTTAGACGGGACGCAAGCTAATTCACCCCTCCACTTT
j_call: TRBJ2-2; d_call: TRBD2; clone_size: many; v_call: TRBV25-1; cdr3_length: 17; cdr3_aa: CASSEQRGGPYTGELFF; cdr3_nt: TGTGCCAGCAGTGAACAGCGGGGCGGCCCATACACCGGGGAGCTGTTTTTT
j_call: TRBJ1-5; d_call: NA; clone_size: NA; v_call: TRBV2; cdr3_length: 15; cdr3_aa: CASSREGGGNQPQHF; cdr3_nt: TGTGCCAGCTCAAGGGAAGGTGGGGGCAATCAGCCCCAGCATTTT
j_call: TRBJ2-3; d_call: NA; clone_size: once; v_call: TRBV5-1; cdr3_length: 16; cdr3_aa: CASSLAGTLGTDTQYF; cdr3_nt: TGCGCCAGCAGCTTGGCAGGGACGCTTGGCACAGATACGCAGTATTTT
j_call: TRBJ1-2; d_call: TRBD1; clone_size: NA; v_call: TRBV11-2; cdr3_length: 14; cdr3_aa: CASSFAGGAPGYTF; cdr3_nt: TGTGCCAGCAGCTTCGCAGGGGGAGCTCCCGGCTACACCTTC